The clone carrying this T cell receptor (beta chain) was seen many times. Antigen specificity is unknown. These data are taken from a study of T cell repertoires in cytomegalovirus infection. On the study more broadly: HLA-C-restricted CMV epitopes, recently identified, and well-studied HLA-B-restricted ones were used by the study.

Study results and limitations: Predominance within the ex vivo response was attributable to HLA-C-restricted CMV-specific TCR beta clonotypes.

V was pared by 1 base and J by 6 bases, with 1 base between. From germline, CDR1 is SGHTA and CDR2 FQGNSA. CDR3 length: 10 amino acids. Using its own MiXCR run on the reads, TCRdb lists one record per CDR3 protein. The table records some 800,000 distinct CDR3 sequences, about 28% of them present only once. The clonotype originates from a human donor in good health (CMV status not recorded). Some clones in this sample may be carry-over from other donors' samples. The chain couples TRBV7-2 to TRBJ2-7; D is ambiguous. The sequencing used cultured CD8+ T cells from PBMCs, collected from culture after CMV antigen stimulation. CDR3 residues: CASSLGEQYF. Here the CDR3 DNA reads TGTGCCAGCAGCTTAGGCGAGCAGTACTTC.